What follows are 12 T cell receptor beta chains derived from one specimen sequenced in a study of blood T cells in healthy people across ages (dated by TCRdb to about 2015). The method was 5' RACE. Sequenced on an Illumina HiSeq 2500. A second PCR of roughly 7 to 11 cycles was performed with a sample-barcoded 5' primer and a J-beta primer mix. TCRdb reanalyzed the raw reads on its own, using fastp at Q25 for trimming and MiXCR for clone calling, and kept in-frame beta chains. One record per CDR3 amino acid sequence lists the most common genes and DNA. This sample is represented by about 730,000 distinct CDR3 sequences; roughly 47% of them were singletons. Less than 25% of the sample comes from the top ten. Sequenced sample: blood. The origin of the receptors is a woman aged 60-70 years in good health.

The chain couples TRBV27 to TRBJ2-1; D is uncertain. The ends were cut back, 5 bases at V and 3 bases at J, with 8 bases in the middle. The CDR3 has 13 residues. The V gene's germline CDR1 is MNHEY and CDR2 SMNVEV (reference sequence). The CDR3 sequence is CASSPHLYNEQFF. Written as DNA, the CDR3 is TGTGCCAGCAGTCCACACCTCTACAATGAGCAGTTCTTC.

This CDR3 is CASSAAREAEAFF. CDR3 DNA sequence: TGTGCCAGCTCGGCCGCCCGGGAAGCTGAAGCTTTCTTT. The gene calls are TRBV18 and TRBJ1-1, with D hard to call. Germline V gives CDR1 KGHSH, CDR2 LQKENI. The V and J ends lost 6 bases and 6 bases respectively, with 14 bases between them. CDR3 length equals 13 residues.

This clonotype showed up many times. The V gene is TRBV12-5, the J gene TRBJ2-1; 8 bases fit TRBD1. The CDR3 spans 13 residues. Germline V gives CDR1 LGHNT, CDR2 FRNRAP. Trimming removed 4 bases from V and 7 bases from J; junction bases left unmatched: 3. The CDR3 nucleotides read TGTGCTAGTGGTTCGCACAGGGGGAATGAGCAGTTCTTC. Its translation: CASGSHRGNEQFF.

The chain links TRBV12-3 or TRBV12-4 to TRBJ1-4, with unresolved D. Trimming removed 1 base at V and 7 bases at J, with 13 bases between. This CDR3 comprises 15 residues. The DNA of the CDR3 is TGTGCCAGCAGTTTAGGTTGGGGAAATGGTGAAAAACTGTTTTTT. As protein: CASSLGWGNGEKLFF.

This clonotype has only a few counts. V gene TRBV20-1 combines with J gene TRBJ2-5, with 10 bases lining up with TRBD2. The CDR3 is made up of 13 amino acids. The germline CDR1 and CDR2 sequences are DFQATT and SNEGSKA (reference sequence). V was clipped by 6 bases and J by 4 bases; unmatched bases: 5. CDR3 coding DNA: TGCAGTGCCGAGCGGGGGGGCCCAGAGACCCAGTACTTC. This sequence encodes CSAERGGPETQYF.

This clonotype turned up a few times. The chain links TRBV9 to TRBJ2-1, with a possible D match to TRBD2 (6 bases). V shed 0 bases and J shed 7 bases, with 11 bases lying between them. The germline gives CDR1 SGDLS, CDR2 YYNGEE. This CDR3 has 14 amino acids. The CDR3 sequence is CASSVVGTWNEQFF. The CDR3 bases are TGTGCCAGCAGCGTAGTAGGGACTTGGAATGAGCAGTTCTTC.

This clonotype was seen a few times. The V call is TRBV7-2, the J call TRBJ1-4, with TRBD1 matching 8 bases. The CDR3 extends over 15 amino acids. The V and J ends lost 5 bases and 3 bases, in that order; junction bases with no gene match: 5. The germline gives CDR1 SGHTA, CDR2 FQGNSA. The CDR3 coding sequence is TGTGCCAGCAGCAAGGACAGGGCGGCTAATGAAAAACTGTTTTTT. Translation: CASSKDRAANEKLFF.

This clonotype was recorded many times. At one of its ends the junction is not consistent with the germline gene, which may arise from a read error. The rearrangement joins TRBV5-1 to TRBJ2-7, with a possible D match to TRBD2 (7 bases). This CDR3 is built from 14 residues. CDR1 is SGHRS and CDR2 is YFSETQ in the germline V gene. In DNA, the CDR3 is TGTGCCAGCAGTTTAGGGGGGGCAGTTTACGAGCAGTACTTC. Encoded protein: CASSLGGAVYEQYF.

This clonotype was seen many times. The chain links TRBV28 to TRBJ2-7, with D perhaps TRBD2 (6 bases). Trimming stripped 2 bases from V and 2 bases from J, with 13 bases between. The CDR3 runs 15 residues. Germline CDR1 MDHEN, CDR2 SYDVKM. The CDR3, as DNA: TGTGCCAGCAGTTTAGGAGGGGCCAGTCCCTACGAGCAGTACTTC. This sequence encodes CASSLGGASPYEQYF.

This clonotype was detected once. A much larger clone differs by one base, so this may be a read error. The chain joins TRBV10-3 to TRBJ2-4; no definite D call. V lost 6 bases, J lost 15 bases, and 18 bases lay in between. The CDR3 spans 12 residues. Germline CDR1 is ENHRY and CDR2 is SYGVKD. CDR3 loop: CAIRSAPYERYF. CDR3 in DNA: TGTGCCATCAGATCCGCCCCCTACGAGCGGTACTTC.

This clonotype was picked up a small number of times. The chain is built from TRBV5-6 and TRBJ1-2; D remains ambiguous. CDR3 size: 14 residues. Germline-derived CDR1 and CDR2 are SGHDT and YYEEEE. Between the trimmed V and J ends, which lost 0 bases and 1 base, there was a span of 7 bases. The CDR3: CASSLGPDNYGYTF. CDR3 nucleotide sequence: TGTGCCAGCAGCTTGGGCCCGGATAACTATGGCTACACCTTC.

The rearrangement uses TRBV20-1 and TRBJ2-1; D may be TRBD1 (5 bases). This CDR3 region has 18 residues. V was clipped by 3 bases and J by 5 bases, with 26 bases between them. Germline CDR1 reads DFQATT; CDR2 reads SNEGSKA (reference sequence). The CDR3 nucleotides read TGCAGTGCTAGTCGCATAGGGGCCAACCCTTGGGCGAACAATGAGCAGTTCTTC. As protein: CSASRIGANPWANNEQFF.